This TCR beta chain comes out of a study of CD8 T cells in ankylosing spondylitis. Study results and caveats: Apparently characteristic of ankylosing spondylitis blood was a TCR beta motif (roughly eight highly homologous variants).

This CDR3 is 16 amino acids long. V shed 1 base and J 8 bases; nucleotides not matched to a gene: 9. Per the germline V gene, CDR1 is SGHRS and CDR2 is YFSETQ. This clonotype was observed at least ten times. The antigen is not known. Using its own MiXCR run on the 5' RACE reads, TCRdb lists one record per CDR3 protein. The sample contains 700,000 to 1,000,000 distinct CDR3 sequences, about 12% of which appear only once. This receptor was obtained from a male donor with ankylosing spondylitis. The rearrangement links TRBV5-1 to TRBJ1-2; 12 bases match TRBD1. Input material: blood, either unsorted or a sorted T cell fraction (not recorded which). The CDR3 sequence: CASSLPTGQGASGYTF. CDR3 sequence (DNA): TGCGCCAGCAGCTTGCCGACGGGACAGGGGGCCTCCGGCTACACCTTC.